This T cell receptor (beta chain) was profiled in a study of blood T cell repertoires in COVID-19. Looking at the study overall: Acute-phase and convalescent COVID-19 samples originated in the United States, Italy and Spain. From T cells, B-cell-depleted T cells, or PBMCs came the material, which was cDNA or gDNA.

Original data processing: It was from reference gene primer amplification that nucleated cell counts were estimated. Here immunoSEQ multiplex PCR was the method, and the copy in TCRdb shows in-frame clones only, minus some. V, J and clone size were drawn from that table, and D and trimming were deduced from the DNA. This sample has about 40,000 clones; roughly four fifths occur once, and the top ten carry 2.6%. Trimming removed 7 bases from V and 4 bases from J; junction bases left unmatched: 15. This CDR3 has 17 amino acids. The germline CDR1 and CDR2 sequences are LNHDA and SQIVND (reference sequence).

The V gene is TRBV19, the J gene TRBJ1-2; TRBD1 aligns across 10 bases. The receptor was isolated from an older woman with acute or convalescent COVID-19. Sequencing was carried out using peripheral blood. CDR3 residues: CASTSTGTGAVSYGYTF. As DNA, the CDR3 is TGTGCCAGTACCTCCACCGGGACAGGGGCCGTCTCCTATGGCTACACCTTC. The variable domain in full, completed from reference TRBV19 and TRBJ1-2, reads DGGITQSPKYLFRKEGQNVTLSCEQNLNHDAMYWYRQDPGQGLRLIYYSQIVNDFQKGDIAEGYSVSREKKESFPLTVTSAQKNPTAFYLCASTSTGTGAVSYGYTFGSGTRLTVV.